The 16 T cell receptor beta chains below come from one sample, sequenced in a study of blood T cell repertoires in COVID-19 (dated by TCRdb to 2018 to 2021). The protocol used for the library was the immunoSEQ multiplex PCR assay. Imported from immuneACCESS, the table was reduced by TCRdb to in-frame sequences with V and J called. These copies leave out some clones; in studies compared against another copy, an unresolved V gene accounts for under half, and the cause of the remainder is not known. This sample has roughly 200,000 clones in its table, and 85% to 90% of those were observed once. The leading ten clones occupy about 1.6% of the sample. Sequencing was carried out using peripheral blood. Source of these receptors: a young man with active or convalescent COVID-19.

This clone showed up just a few times. The chain employs TRBV2 and TRBJ2-7; tentative D call: TRBD1 (6 bases). Trimming cost V 5 bases and J 5 bases, with 16 bases left between them. CDR1 and CDR2 from the germline V gene are SNHLY and FYNNEI. The CDR3 covers 14 residues. The CDR3 DNA reads as TGTGCCAGCAGTATAGGCAGGGGTACTGACGAGCAGTACTTC. Amino acids: CASSIGRGTDEQYF.

The chain uses TRBV9 and TRBJ1-1; the D is unclear. Trimming cost V 0 bases and J 0 bases, with 6 bases left between them. The CDR3 has 14 amino acids. Germline V gene data show CDR1 as SGDLS and CDR2 as YYNGEE. CDR3: CASSVDSLNTEAFF. CDR3 DNA sequence: TGTGCCAGCAGCGTAGACTCACTGAACACTGAAGCTTTCTTT.

The chain joins TRBV5-1 to TRBJ1-2; D is possibly TRBD1 (5 bases). CDR1 and CDR2 (germline): SGHRS, YFSETQ. Deletions cut 4 bases from V and 2 bases from J, with 12 bases between. The CDR3 contains 14 residues. The CDR3 nucleotides read TGCGCCAGCAGCCCTCAGACAGCGAACTATGGCTACACCTTC. It translates to CASSPQTANYGYTF.

The chain links TRBV3-1 (or the pseudogene TRBV3-2) to TRBJ2-7; weak D call: TRBD2 (6 bases). This CDR3 has 15 amino acids. Germline CDR1 and CDR2: LGHDT and YNNKEL (reference sequence). Trimming took 0 bases from V and 5 from J, leaving 14 bases between them. CDR3 sequence: CASSQEFREHDEQYF. CDR3 DNA sequence: TGTGCCAGCAGCCAAGAGTTCCGGGAGCATGACGAGCAGTACTTC.

This clone was picked up many times. This rearrangement joins TRBV4-1 to TRBJ2-7; TRBD2 aligns across 8 bases. Germline CDR1 MGHRA, CDR2 YSYEKL. The V gene end was trimmed by 4 bases and the J gene end by 5 bases; junction bases not matched to a gene: 7. This CDR3 spans 14 amino acids. CDR3 protein: CASSLRAGGDEQYF. Written as DNA, the CDR3 is TGCGCCAGCAGCCTAAGGGCGGGGGGTGACGAGCAGTACTTC.

CDR3 in DNA: TGTGCCAGCAGTGTTCGAGAGATGTCCTACGAGCAGTACTTC. Residues: CASSVREMSYEQYF. The genes are TRBV2 and TRBJ2-7; D call uncertain. The germline CDR1 and CDR2 sequences are SNHLY and FYNNEI. V lost 4 bases, J lost 1 base, and 11 bases lay in between. The CDR3 spans 14 residues. The whole variable domain, remainder taken from reference TRBV2 and TRBJ2-7, is EPEVTQTPSHQVTQMGQEVILRCVPISNHLYFYWYRQILGQKVEFLVSFYNNEISEKSEIFDDQFSVERPDGSNFTLKIRSTKLEDSAMYFCASSVREMSYEQYFGPGTRLTVT.

The chain couples TRBV28 to TRBJ1-1; tentatively, D is TRBD1 (6 bases). V was shortened by 6 bases and J by 6 bases, with 20 bases between the two germline ends. Germline V gives CDR1 MDHEN, CDR2 SYDVKM. CDR3 length equals 15 residues. The CDR3 sequence is CASSLNGGRSAEAFF. In DNA, the CDR3 is TGTGCCAGCAGCCTCAACGGGGGGCGGAGCGCTGAAGCTTTCTTT.

The chain links TRBV7-2 to TRBJ2-3, with a tentative D call TRBD2 (6 bases). V lost 1 base and J 6 bases, leaving 11 bases between the germline ends. There are 14 residues in the CDR3. CDR1 and CDR2 from the germline V gene are SGHTA and FQGNSA. The CDR3 sequence: CASSLGLALDTQYF. CDR3 DNA sequence: TGTGCCAGCAGCTTAGGTCTAGCGTTGGATACGCAGTATTTT.

This chain links TRBV5-6 with TRBJ1-2, with TRBD1 identical over 8 bases. Germline V gene data show CDR1 as SGHDT and CDR2 as YYEEEE. This CDR3 has 14 residues. V lost 0 bases and J lost 6; bases outside the gene matches: 4. CDR3 residues: CASSLASGGNGYTF. CDR3 DNA sequence: TGTGCCAGCAGCTTGGCGTCAGGGGGCAATGGCTACACCTTC.

V usage is TRBV6-4 and J usage is TRBJ1-1; 8 bases are shared with TRBD1. With V trimmed by 4 bases and J by 8 bases, 3 bases remained unmatched. Germline CDR1 is MRHNA and CDR2 is SNTAGT. This CDR3 spans 12 amino acids. CDR3 region: CASSVGQGEAFF. The CDR3 DNA sequence: TGTGCCAGCAGTGTAGGACAGGGAGAAGCTTTCTTT.

The rearrangement joins TRBV30 to TRBJ2-1, with TRBD2 matching 10 bases. Looked up from germline, CDR1 is GTSNPN and CDR2 is SVGIG (reference sequence). V lost 3 bases, J lost 0 bases, and 14 bases stayed unmatched. The CDR3 contains 19 residues. The CDR3 spells CAWSEGLARSIISYNEQFF. CDR3 nucleotides: TGTGCCTGGAGCGAGGGACTAGCGCGTTCAATAATCTCCTACAATGAGCAGTTCTTC.

In DNA form, the CDR3 reads TGCGCCAGCAGCTTGAACAGTCTGAACACTGAAGCTTTCTTT. Its protein product is CASSLNSLNTEAFF. V is TRBV5-1 and J is TRBJ1-1; D gene uncertain. Deletions cut 1 base from V and 0 bases from J, with 7 bases between. The germline V gene encodes CDR1 SGHRS and CDR2 YFSETQ. CDR3 length: 14 residues.

The rearrangement uses TRBV24-1 and TRBJ2-2; 12 nucleotides agree with TRBD2. Trimming removed 4 bases from V and 3 bases from J; junction bases left unmatched: 2. Germline assignment: CDR1 KGHDR and CDR2 SFDVKD. The CDR3 has 16 residues. CDR3 DNA sequence: TGTGCCACCAGTGAGGGACTAGCGGGTGACACCGGGGAGCTGTTTTTT. Translating it yields CATSEGLAGDTGELFF.

This clone was seen a handful of times. The J gene is TRBJ1-5, the V gene TRBV30; a weak D match, TRBD1 (6 bases). The CDR3 length is 14 residues. Germline V gene data show CDR1 as GTSNPN and CDR2 as SVGIG (reference sequence). V lost 4 bases and J 7 bases, leaving 17 bases between the germline ends. CDR3 sequence: CAWTGDKGGQPQHF. In DNA form, the CDR3 reads TGTGCCTGGACCGGGGACAAAGGTGGACAGCCCCAGCATTTT.

This chain uses TRBV27 with TRBJ2-7, with 9 positions matching TRBD1. V dropped 6 bases and J dropped 6; count of bases not matched to a gene: 6. The CDR3 has 13 residues. Germline CDR1 MNHEY, CDR2 SMNVEV (reference sequence). CDR3 amino acids: CASRPDRGIEQYF. DNA of the CDR3: TGTGCCAGCAGACCGGACAGGGGAATCGAGCAGTACTTC.

This clone was detected once. V is TRBV5-1 and J is TRBJ1-4; D is possibly TRBD1 (6 bases). Looked up from germline, CDR1 is SGHRS and CDR2 is YFSETQ. Trimming left V 2 bases short and J 3 bases short, with 17 bases between. The CDR3 is 17 residues long. CDR3 sequence reads: CASSFNTGLFSNEKLFF. The CDR3 DNA is TGCGCCAGCAGCTTTAACACAGGGCTTTTTTCTAATGAAAAACTGTTTTTT. The entire variable domain, with the rest obtained from reference TRBV5-1 and TRBJ1-4, is as follows: KAGVTQTPRYLIKTRGQQVTLSCSPISGHRSVSWYQQTPGQGLQFLFEYFSETQRNKGNFPGRFSGRQFSNSRSEMNVSTLELGDSALYLCASSFNTGLFSNEKLFFGSGTQLSVL.